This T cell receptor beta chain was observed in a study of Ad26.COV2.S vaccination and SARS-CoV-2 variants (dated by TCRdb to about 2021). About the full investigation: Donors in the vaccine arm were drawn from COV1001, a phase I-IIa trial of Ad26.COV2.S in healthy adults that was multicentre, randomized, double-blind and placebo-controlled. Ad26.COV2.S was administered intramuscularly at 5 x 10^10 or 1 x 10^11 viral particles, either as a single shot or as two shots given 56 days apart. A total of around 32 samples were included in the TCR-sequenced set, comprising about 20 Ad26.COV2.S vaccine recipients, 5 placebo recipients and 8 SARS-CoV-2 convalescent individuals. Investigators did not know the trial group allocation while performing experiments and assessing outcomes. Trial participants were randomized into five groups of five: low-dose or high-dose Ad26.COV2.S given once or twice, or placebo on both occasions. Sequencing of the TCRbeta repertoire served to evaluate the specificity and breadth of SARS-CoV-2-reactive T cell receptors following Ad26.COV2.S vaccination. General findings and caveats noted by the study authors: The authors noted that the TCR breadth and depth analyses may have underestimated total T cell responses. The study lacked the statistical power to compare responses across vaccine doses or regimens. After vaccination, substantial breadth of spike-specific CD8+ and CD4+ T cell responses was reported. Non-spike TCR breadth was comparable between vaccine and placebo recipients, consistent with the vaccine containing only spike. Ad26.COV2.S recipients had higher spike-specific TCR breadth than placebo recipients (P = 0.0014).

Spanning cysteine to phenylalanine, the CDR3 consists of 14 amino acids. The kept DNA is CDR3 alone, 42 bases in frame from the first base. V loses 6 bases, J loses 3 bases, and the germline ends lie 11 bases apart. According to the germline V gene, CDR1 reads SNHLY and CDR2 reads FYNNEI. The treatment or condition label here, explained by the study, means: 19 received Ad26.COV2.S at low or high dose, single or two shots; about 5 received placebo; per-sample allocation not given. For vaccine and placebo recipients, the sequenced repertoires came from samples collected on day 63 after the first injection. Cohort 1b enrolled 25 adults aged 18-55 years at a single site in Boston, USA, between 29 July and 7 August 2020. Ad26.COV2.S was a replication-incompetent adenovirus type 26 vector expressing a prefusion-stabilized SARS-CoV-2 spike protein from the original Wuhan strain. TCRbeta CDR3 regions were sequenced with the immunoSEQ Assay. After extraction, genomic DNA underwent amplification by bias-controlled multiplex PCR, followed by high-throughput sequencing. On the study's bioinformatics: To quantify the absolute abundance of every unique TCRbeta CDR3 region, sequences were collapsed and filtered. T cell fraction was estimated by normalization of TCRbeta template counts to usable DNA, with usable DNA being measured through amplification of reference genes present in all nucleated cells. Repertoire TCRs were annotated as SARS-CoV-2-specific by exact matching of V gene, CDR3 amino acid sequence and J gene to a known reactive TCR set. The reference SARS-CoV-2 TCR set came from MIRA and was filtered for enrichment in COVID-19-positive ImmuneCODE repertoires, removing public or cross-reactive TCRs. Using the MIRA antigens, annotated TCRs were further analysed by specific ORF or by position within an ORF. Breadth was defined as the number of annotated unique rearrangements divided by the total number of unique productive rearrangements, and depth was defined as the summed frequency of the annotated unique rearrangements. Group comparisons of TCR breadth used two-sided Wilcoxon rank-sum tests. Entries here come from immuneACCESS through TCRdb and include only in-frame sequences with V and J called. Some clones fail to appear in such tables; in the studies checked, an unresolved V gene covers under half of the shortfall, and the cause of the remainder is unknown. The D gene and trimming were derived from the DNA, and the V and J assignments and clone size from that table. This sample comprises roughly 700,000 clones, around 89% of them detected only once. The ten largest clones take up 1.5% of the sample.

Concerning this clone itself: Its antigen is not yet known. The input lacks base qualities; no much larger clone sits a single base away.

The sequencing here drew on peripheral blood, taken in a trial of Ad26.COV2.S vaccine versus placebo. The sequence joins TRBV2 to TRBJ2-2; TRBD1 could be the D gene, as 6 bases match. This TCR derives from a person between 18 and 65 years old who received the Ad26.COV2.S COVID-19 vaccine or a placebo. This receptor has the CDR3 CASRTDSHTGELFF. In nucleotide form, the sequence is TGTGCCAGCAGGACGGACAGTCACACCGGGGAGCTGTTTTTT.